The T cell receptor beta chain under discussion was sequenced for a study of cytomegalovirus exposure and HLA in healthy donors. Study-level background: Earlier, some 180 million T cells were analyzed, and 90 million to 140 million unique TCR beta sequences were found among them. General study findings and limits: TRBV6-2, TRBV6-3 and some other V segments were excluded as indistinguishable. With further analysis later on, most CMV-associated TCR beta chains appeared HLA-restricted. Donor immune exposure was known only as CMV serostatus.

Primers for the PCR totalled 60 Vbeta and 13 Jbeta. Assay used: immunoSEQ multiplex PCR; TCRdb lists only in-frame clones, some missing. The table lists more than 140,000 clones, about 80% of them singletons. Worth noting for this clone: The antigen remains unidentified.

Germline lookup yields CDR1 KGHSH and CDR2 LQKENI. Trimming took off 3 bases at V and 5 bases at J, with 5 bases between the two ends. The CDR3 is made up of 12 amino acids. Sequencing was carried out using PBMCs. The chain is built from TRBV18 and TRBJ2-1; no clear D gene. The source is a woman aged 35 to 49 in good health and CMV-seronegative. CDR3 region: CASSPSNNEQFF. As DNA, the CDR3 is TGTGCCAGCTCACCTTCCAACAATGAGCAGTTCTTC.